The following is a TCR beta chain sequence with its context. Its target is unknown. A read error may account for a junction end that differs from germline. The identical CDR3 is also encoded by other nucleotide sequences in the sample. The record originates from a study of tumor-infiltrating lymphocytes in localized non-small cell lung cancer. Study conclusions and caveats: Not all patients were TCR sequenced, owing to tissue quantity. Different pieces of the same tissue went to different assays, confounding technical variation with intratumor heterogeneity.

Produced via immunoSEQ multiplex PCR; TCRdb's table is partial and in-frame only. The sample lists around 13,000 clones, approximately 85% seen once, with roughly 3.7% in the top ten. This CDR3 comprises 13 residues. The germline V gene encodes CDR1 KGHSH and CDR2 LQKENI. V and J are TRBV18 and TRBJ1-2, with D maybe TRBD1 (5 bases). This clonotype was obtained from a human donor with non-small cell lung cancer. The specimen was uninvolved lung tissue not adjacent to the tumor. CDR3 amino acids: CASSPRDNYGYTF. For the CDR3, the DNA is TGCGCCAGCTCTCCCCGGGACAACTATGGCTACACCTTC.